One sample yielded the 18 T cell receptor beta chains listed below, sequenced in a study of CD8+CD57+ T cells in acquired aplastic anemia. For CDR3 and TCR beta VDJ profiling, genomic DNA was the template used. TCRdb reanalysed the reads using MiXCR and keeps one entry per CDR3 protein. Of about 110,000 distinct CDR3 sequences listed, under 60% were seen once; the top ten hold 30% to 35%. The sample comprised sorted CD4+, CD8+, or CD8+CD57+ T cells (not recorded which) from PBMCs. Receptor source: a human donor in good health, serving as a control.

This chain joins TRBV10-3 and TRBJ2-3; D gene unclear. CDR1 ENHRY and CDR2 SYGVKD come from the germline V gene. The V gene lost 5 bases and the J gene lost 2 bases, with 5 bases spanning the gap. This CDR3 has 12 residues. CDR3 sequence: CAISSFTDTQYF. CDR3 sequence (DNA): TGTGCCATCAGTTCCTTCACAGATACGCAGTATTTT.

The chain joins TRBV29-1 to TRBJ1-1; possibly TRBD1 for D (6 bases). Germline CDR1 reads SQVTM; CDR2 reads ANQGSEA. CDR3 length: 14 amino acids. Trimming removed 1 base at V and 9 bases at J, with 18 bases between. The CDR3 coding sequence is TGCAGCGTTGAAGCCTGGAAAAGGCAGGGGAAAGCTTTCTTT. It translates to CSVEAWKRQGKAFF.

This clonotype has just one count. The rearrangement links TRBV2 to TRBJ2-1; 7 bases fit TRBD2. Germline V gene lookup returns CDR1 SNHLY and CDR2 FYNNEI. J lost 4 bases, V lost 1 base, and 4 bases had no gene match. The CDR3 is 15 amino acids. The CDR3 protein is CASSEGLAEYNEQFF. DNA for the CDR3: TGTGCCAGCAGTGAAGGTCTAGCGGAATACAATGAGCAGTTCTTC.

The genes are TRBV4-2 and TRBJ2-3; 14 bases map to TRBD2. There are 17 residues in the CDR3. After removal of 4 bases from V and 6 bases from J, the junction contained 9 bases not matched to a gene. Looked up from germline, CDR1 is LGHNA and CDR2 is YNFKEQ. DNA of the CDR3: TGTGCCAGCAGCCCGACTAGCGGGGGGGCCGGGGCGGATACGCAGTATTTT. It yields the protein CASSPTSGGAGADTQYF.

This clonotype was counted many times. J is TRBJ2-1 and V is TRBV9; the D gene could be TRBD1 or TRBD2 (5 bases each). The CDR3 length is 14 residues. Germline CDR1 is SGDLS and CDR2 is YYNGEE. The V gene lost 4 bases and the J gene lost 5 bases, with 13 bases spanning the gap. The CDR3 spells CASSLGAGNNEQFF. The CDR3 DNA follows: TGTGCCAGCAGCCTAGGGGCCGGGAACAATGAGCAGTTCTTC.

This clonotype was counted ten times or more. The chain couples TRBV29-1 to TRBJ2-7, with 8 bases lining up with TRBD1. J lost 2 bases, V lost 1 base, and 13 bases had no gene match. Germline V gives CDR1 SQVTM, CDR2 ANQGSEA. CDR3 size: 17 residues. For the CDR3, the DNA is TGCAGCGTTGAAGCAAGCATCGGACAGGGAAGGGCCTACGAGCAGTACTTC. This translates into CSVEASIGQGRAYEQYF.

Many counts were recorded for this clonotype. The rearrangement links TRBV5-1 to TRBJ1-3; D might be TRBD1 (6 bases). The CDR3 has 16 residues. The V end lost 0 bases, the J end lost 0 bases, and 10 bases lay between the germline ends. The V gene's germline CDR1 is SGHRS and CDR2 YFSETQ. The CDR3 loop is CASSLVPDSSGNTIYF. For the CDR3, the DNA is TGCGCCAGCAGCTTGGTCCCGGACAGCTCTGGAAACACCATATATTTT.

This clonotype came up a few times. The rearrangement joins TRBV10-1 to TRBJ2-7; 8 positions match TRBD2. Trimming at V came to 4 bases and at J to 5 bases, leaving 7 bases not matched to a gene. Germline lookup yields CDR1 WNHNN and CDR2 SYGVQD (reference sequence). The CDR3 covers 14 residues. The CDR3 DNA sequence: TGCGCCAGCAGTGCGAGCGGGAGTATAAACGAGCAGTACTTC. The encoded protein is CASSASGSINEQYF.

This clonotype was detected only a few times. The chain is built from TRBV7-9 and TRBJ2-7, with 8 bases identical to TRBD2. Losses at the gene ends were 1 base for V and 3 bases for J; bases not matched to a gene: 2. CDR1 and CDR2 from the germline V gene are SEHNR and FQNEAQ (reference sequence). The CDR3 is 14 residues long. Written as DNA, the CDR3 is TGTGCCAGCAGCTTAGAGCTAGCGGGCTACGAGCAGTACTTC. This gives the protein CASSLELAGYEQYF.

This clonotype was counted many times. The CDR3 region has the DNA TGTGCCAGCAGCCTGCGACGGATCTCTGGAAACACCATATATTTT. Protein product: CASSLRRISGNTIYF. This sequence joins TRBV3-1 and TRBJ1-3; no definite D call. The V end was cut by 4 bases, the J end by 0 bases, with 10 bases between. This CDR3 region has 15 residues. In germline, CDR1 is LGHDT, CDR2 YNNKEL (reference sequence).

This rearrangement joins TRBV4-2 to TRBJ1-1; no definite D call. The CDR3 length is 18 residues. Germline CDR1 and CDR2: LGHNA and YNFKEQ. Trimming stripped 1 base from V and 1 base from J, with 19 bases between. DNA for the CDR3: TGTGCCAGCAGCCAAGCGGCGTTGTTCGGAGCGGCGAACACTGAAGCTTTCTTT. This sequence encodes CASSQAALFGAANTEAFF.

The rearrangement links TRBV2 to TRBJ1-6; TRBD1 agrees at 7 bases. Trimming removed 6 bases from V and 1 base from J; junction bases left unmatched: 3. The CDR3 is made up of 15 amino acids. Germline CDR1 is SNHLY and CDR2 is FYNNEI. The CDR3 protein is CASRKQGSYNSPLHF. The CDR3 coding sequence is TGTGCCAGCAGGAAACAGGGGTCCTATAATTCACCCCTCCACTTT.

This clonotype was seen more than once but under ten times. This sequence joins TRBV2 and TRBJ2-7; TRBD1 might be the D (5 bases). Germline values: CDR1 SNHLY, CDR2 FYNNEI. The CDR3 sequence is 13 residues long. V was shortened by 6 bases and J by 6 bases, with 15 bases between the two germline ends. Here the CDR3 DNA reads TGTGCCAGCAGCTTAGGGGCAGGGCGCGAGCAGTACTTC. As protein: CASSLGAGREQYF.

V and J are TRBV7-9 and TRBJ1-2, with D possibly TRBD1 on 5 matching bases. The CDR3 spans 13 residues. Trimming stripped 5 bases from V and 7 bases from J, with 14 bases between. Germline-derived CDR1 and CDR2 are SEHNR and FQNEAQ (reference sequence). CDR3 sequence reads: CASSARVRVGYTF. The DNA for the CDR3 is TGTGCCAGCAGCGCGAGAGTCAGGGTTGGCTACACCTTC.

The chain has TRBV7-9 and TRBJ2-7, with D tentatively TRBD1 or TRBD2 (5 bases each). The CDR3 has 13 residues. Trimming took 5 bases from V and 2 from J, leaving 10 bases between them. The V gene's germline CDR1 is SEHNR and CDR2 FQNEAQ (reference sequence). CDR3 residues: CASSRDGTYEQYV. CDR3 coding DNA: TGTGCCAGCAGCCGGGACGGGACCTACGAGCAGTACGTC.

CDR3 in amino acids: CATQGALDEAFF. In DNA, the CDR3 is TGTGCCACACAGGGGGCTTTGGATGAAGCTTTCTTT. The chain uses TRBV2 and TRBJ1-1, with 9 bases matching TRBD1. Losses at the gene ends were 10 bases for V and 7 bases for J; bases not matched to a gene: 7. Germline CDR1 and CDR2: SNHLY and FYNNEI. CDR3 length: 12 amino acids.

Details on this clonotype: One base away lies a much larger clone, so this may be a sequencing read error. The CDR3 loop reads CASEDGSSGNTIYF. The CDR3 nucleotides are TGCGCCAGCGAAGACGGTTCCTCTGGAAACACCATATATTTT. V and J are TRBV10-2 and TRBJ1-3; D remains unclear. Germline V CDR1 and CDR2: WSHSY, SAAADI. With 8 bases removed from V and 0 bases from J, the gap between germline ends came to 11 bases. The CDR3 runs to 14 residues.

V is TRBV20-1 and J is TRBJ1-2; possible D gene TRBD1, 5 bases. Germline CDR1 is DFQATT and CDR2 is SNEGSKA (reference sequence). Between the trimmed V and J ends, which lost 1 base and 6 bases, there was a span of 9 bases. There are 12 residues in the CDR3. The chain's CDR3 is CSARGQWDGYTF. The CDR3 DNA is TGCAGTGCTAGAGGACAGTGGGATGGCTACACCTTC.